The rows below give T cell receptor beta chains drawn from one sample of a study of blood T cell repertoires in COVID-19. Clones were sequenced by immunoSEQ multiplex PCR, and TCRdb holds only the in-frame ones, with some missing. The data contain approximately 160,000 clones, around 80% of them seen just once; the ten biggest clones take up under 3%. Sequencing input: peripheral blood. These receptors were taken from a woman aged 55-70 years with acute or convalescent COVID-19. Each CDR3 is given with its conserved first and last residue. Each record gives: D gene, clone size, J gene, V gene, CDR3 protein, CDR3 DNA. D genes are given only for firm matches. Some rows have no size entry. The others give once, few or many, or a class for an expanded clone.

>TRBD1|-|TRBJ1-2|TRBV29-1
CSVDRGPLYGYTF
TGCAGCGTAGACAGGGGCCCCCTCTATGGCTACACCTTC
>TRBD1|-|TRBJ1-2|TRBV2
CASSEGGQLIYGYTF
TGTGCCAGCAGTGAAGGGGGACAGCTCATCTATGGCTACACCTTC
>-|-|TRBJ1-1|TRBV5-1
CASREGGRNTEAFF
TGCGCCAGCAGGGAGGGGGGGAGGAACACTGAAGCTTTCTTT
>-|-|TRBJ1-5|TRBV7-2
CASSLGAGNVGNQPQHF
TGTGCCAGCAGCTTGGGGGCAGGTAATGTTGGCAATCAGCCCCAGCATTTT
>-|-|TRBJ1-2|TRBV9
CASSPTGIRNYGYTF
TGTGCCAGCAGCCCCACAGGGATACGGAACTATGGCTACACCTTC
>TRBD1|-|TRBJ2-7|TRBV6-5
CASSFGQGPYEQYF
TGTGCCAGCAGTTTCGGACAGGGTCCCTACGAGCAGTACTTC
>TRBD1|-|TRBJ1-2|TRBV9
CASSAILGQGGDGYTF
TGTGCCAGCAGCGCCATCCTCGGACAGGGAGGCGATGGCTACACCTTC
>TRBD1|-|TRBJ2-5|TRBV11-2
CASSSGWTGLQETQYF
TGTGCCAGCAGTTCCGGTTGGACAGGCCTCCAAGAGACCCAGTACTTC
>TRBD2|-|TRBJ2-2|TRBV27
CASSRGLAGAADTGELFF
TGTGCCAGCAGTAGAGGACTAGCGGGGGCGGCCGACACCGGGGAGCTGTTTTTT
>-|-|TRBJ2-1|TRBV9
CASSTHRDNEQFF
TGTGCCAGCAGTACACACAGGGACAATGAGCAGTTCTTC
>TRBD1|-|TRBJ2-2|TRBV19
CASSPGQGPGELFF
TGTGCCAGTAGTCCGGGACAGGGCCCCGGGGAGCTGTTTTTT
>TRBD1|few|TRBJ1-5|TRBV28
CASSLQIARDSGNQPQHF
TGTGCCAGCAGCTTGCAAATTGCGAGGGACAGTGGCAATCAGCCCCAGCATTTT
>TRBD1|-|TRBJ1-2|TRBV6-5
CASRGRQGSYGYTF
TGTGCCAGCAGGGGCCGACAGGGAAGCTATGGCTACACCTTC
>TRBD2|-|TRBJ2-1|TRBV24-1
CATSDSGGGAYNEQFF
TGTGCCACCAGTGATTCTGGCGGGGGGGCCTACAATGAGCAGTTCTTC
>TRBD2|-|TRBJ2-5|TRBV18
CASSPEGEGRETQYF
TGTGCCAGCTCACCGGAAGGGGAGGGCCGGGAGACCCAGTACTTC
>-|-|TRBJ2-1|TRBV5-3
CARSFEGDVYYNEQFF
TGTGCCAGAAGCTTTGAGGGGGATGTCTACTACAATGAGCAGTTCTTC
>TRBD1|-|TRBJ2-7|TRBV7-2
CASSLGAGGPYEQYF
TGTGCCAGCAGCTTAGGGGCAGGGGGACCCTACGAGCAGTACTTC
>TRBD1|-|TRBJ2-7|TRBV19
CASSIGTGIVYF
TGTGCCAGTAGTATAGGGACAGGGATTGTGTACTTC
>TRBD1|-|TRBJ2-7|TRBV15
CATSSGTGISYEQYF
TGTGCCACCAGCAGCGGGACAGGGATCTCCTACGAGCAGTACTTC
>-|-|TRBJ2-7|TRBV5-6
CASSLAGQAPSYEQYF
TGTGCCAGCAGCTTGGCCGGTCAGGCTCCCTCCTACGAGCAGTACTTC
>TRBD1|few|TRBJ1-4|TRBV3-1/TRBV3-2
CASSTTRTGPLATNEKLFF
TGTGCCAGCAGCACCACTCGGACAGGGCCCTTGGCGACTAATGAAAAACTGTTTTTT
>-|-|TRBJ1-2|TRBV6-2/TRBV6-3
CASSQLVGYTF
TGTGCCAGCAGTCAGTTGGTTGGCTACACCTTC
>-|-|TRBJ2-3|TRBV6-1
CASSQDPRALGDTQYF
TGTGCCAGCAGTCAAGACCCGAGGGCCTTGGGAGATACGCAGTATTTT
>-|-|TRBJ2-3|TRBV4-3
CASSQGAGQPSTDTQYF
TGCGCCAGCAGCCAAGGCGCGGGACAGCCTAGCACAGATACGCAGTATTTT
>TRBD2|-|TRBJ2-3|TRBV5-1
CASSTDFSSGGNTDTQYF
TGCGCCAGCAGCACCGACTTCTCTAGCGGGGGCAACACAGATACGCAGTATTTT
>TRBD1|-|TRBJ2-1|TRBV6-6
CASSPPGQGRNEQFF
TGTGCCAGCAGTCCTCCGGGACAGGGAAGGAATGAGCAGTTCTTC
>-|-|TRBJ1-1|TRBV5-1
CASSGDKNTEAFF
TGCGCCAGCAGCGGCGACAAGAACACTGAAGCTTTCTTT
>-|-|TRBJ2-7|TRBV21-1
CASSPRTVEQYF
TGTGCCAGCAGCCCGAGGACAGTCGAGCAGTACTTC
>-|-|TRBJ2-5|TRBV30
CAWSPRGTQYF
TGTGCCTGGAGTCCTCGAGGGACCCAGTACTTC
>TRBD2|-|TRBJ2-2|TRBV10-3
CAISEASGAYTGELFF
TGTGCCATCAGTGAGGCTAGCGGGGCGTACACCGGGGAGCTGTTTTTT
>-|-|TRBJ1-2|TRBV10-3
CAISEWGTENYGYTF
TGTGCCATCAGTGAGTGGGGCACCGAGAACTATGGCTACACCTTC
>-|-|TRBJ2-7|TRBV4-3
CASSHLGQSYEQYF
TGCGCCAGCAGCCATCTCGGACAGTCCTACGAGCAGTACTTC
>TRBD1|-|TRBJ1-2|TRBV10-1
CASKFLRDRVNYGYTF
TGCGCCAGCAAATTTCTCCGGGACAGGGTTAACTATGGCTACACCTTC
>TRBD2|-|TRBJ2-7|TRBV7-8
CASSLTSGGAYEQYF
TGTGCCAGCAGCTTAACTAGCGGGGGGGCCTACGAGCAGTACTTC
>TRBD1|-|TRBJ2-7|TRBV5-1
CASSLRTGQSYEQYF
TGCGCCAGCAGCTTGCGGACAGGGCAATCCTACGAGCAGTACTTC
>-|once|TRBJ2-5|TRBV11-2
CASSLAQGWQETQYF
TGTGCCAGCAGCTTAGCCCAGGGTTGGCAAGAGACCCAGTACTTC
>-|few|TRBJ2-3|TRBV2
CASSEGASTQYF
TGTGCCAGCAGTGAGGGGGCAAGTACGCAGTATTTT